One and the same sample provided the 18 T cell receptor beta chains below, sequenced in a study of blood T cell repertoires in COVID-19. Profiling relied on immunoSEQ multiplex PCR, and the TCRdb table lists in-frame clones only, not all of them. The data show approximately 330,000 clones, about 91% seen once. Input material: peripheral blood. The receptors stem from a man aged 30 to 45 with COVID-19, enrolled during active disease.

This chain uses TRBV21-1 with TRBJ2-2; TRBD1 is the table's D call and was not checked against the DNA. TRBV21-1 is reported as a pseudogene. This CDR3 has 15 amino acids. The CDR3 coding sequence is TGTGCCAGCAGGGACCGGGCCCCAGGGCCCGGGGAGCTGTTTTTT. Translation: CASRDRAPGPGELFF.

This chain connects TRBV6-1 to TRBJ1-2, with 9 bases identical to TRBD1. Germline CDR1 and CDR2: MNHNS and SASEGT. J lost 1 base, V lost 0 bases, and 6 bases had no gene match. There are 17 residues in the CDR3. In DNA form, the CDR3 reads TGTGCCAGCAGTGAAGCGACAGGGGGAGGAGTTAACTATGGCTACACCTTC. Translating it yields CASSEATGGGVNYGYTF.

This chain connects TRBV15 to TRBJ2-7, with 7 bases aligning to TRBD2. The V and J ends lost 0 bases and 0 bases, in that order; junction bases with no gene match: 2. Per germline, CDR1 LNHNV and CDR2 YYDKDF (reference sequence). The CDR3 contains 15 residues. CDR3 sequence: CATSREGGDSYEQYF. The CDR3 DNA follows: TGTGCCACCAGCAGAGAGGGGGGGGACTCCTACGAGCAGTACTTC.

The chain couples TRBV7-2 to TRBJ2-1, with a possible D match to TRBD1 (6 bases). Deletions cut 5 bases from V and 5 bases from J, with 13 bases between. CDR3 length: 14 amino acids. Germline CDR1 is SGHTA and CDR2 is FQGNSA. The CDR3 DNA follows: TGTGCCAGCAGCGCCACAGGGACCAACAATGAGCAGTTCTTC. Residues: CASSATGTNNEQFF.

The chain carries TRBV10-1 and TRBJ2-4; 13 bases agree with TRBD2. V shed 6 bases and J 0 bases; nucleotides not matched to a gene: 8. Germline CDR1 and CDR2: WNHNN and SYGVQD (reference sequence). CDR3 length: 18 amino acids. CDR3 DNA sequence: TGCGCCAGCAGAAATGGGACTAGCGGGACCATAGCCAAAAACATTCAGTACTTC. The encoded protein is CASRNGTSGTIAKNIQYF.

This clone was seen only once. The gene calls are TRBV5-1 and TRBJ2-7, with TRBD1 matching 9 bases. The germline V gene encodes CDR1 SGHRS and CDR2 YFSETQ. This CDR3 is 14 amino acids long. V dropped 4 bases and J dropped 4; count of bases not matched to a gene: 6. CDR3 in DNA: TGCGCCAGCAGCCACGACGGGACAGGGTACGAGCAGTACTTC. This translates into CASSHDGTGYEQYF.

The CDR3 loop reads CASSLGIGGALYEQYF. CDR3 in DNA: TGTGCCAGCAGCCTCGGGATTGGGGGGGCTCTCTACGAGCAGTACTTC. This chain uses TRBV28 with TRBJ2-7, with D possibly TRBD2 on 7 matching bases. The CDR3 sequence is 16 residues long. V shed 6 bases and J shed 3 bases, with 21 bases lying between them. From germline, CDR1 is MDHEN and CDR2 SYDVKM. The full variable domain, rest sourced from reference TRBV28 and TRBJ2-7, is DVKVTQSSRYLVKRTGEKVFLECVQDMDHENMFWYRQDPGLGLRLIYFSYDVKMKEKGDIPEGYSVSREKKERFSLILESASTNQTSMYLCASSLGIGGALYEQYFGPGTRLTVT.

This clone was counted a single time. For the CDR3, the DNA is TGTGCCAGCAGTCTTCAGGGGGCCGTAGAGACCCAGTACTTC. It is translated as CASSLQGAVETQYF. The V and J genes are TRBV28 and TRBJ2-5; 8 nucleotides align to TRBD1. V shed 5 bases and J 4 bases; nucleotides not matched to a gene: 6. The CDR3 loop spans 14 amino acids. Germline values: CDR1 MDHEN, CDR2 SYDVKM. The entire variable domain, with the rest obtained from reference TRBV28 and TRBJ2-5, is as follows: DVKVTQSSRYLVKRTGEKVFLECVQDMDHENMFWYRQDPGLGLRLIYFSYDVKMKEKGDIPEGYSVSREKKERFSLILESASTNQTSMYLCASSLQGAVETQYFGPGTRLLVL.

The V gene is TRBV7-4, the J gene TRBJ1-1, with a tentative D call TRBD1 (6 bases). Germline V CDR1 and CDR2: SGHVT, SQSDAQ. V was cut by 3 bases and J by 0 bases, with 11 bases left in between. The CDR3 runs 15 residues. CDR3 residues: CASSLNDRLNTEAFF. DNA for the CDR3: TGTGCCAGCAGCTTGAATGACAGGCTGAACACTGAAGCTTTCTTT.

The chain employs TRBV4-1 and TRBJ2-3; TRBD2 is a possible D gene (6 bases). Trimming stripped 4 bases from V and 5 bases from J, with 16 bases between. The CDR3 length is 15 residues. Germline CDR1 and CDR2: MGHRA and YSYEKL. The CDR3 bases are TGCGCCAGCAGCCCTCTGGACCGGAGGGGAGATACGCAGTATTTT. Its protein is CASSPLDRRGDTQYF.

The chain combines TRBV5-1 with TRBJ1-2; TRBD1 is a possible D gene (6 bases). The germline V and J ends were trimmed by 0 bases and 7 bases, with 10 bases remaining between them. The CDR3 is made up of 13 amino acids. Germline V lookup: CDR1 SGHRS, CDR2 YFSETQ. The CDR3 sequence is CASSLDRVGGYTF. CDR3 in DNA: TGCGCCAGCAGCTTGGACAGGGTGGGTGGCTACACCTTC.

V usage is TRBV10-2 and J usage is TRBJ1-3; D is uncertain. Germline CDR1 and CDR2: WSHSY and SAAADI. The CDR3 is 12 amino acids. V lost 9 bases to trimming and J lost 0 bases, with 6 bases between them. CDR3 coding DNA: TGCGCCAGTAAATCCTCTGGAAACACCATATATTTT. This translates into CASKSSGNTIYF.

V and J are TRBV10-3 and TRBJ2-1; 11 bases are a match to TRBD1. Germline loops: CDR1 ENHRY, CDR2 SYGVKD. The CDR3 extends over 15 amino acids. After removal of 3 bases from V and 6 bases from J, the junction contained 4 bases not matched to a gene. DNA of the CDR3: TGTGCCATCAGTGAAACCGGGACAGGGGGCAATGAGCAGTTCTTC. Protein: CAISETGTGGNEQFF.

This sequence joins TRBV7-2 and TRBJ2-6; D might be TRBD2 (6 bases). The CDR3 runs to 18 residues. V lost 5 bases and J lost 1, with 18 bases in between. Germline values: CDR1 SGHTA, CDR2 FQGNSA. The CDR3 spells CASSRAGQGTSGANVLTF. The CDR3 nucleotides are TGTGCCAGCAGCCGGGCGGGGCAGGGAACTTCTGGGGCCAACGTCCTGACTTTC.

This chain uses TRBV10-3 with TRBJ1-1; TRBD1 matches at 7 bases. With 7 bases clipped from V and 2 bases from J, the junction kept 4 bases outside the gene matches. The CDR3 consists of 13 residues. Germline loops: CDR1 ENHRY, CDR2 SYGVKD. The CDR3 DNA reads TGTGCCATCATGGGACAGCTAAACACTGAAGCTTTCTTT. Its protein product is CAIMGQLNTEAFF.

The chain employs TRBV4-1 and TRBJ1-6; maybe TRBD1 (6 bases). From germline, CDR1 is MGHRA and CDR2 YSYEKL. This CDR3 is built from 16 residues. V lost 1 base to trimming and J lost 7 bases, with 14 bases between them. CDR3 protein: CASSQGWTAGNSPLHF. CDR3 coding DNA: TGCGCCAGCAGCCAAGGTTGGACAGCCGGCAATTCACCCCTCCACTTT.

The CDR3 DNA is TGTGCCAGCAGCTTGTATAATTACAGGGGAATGAACACTGAAGCTTTCTTT. Protein: CASSLYNYRGMNTEAFF. The V gene is TRBV11-2, the J gene TRBJ1-1, with 7 bases aligning to TRBD1. Germline V lookup: CDR1 SGHAT, CDR2 FQNNGV. V lost 3 bases and J lost 0; bases outside the gene matches: 10. The CDR3 extends over 17 amino acids.

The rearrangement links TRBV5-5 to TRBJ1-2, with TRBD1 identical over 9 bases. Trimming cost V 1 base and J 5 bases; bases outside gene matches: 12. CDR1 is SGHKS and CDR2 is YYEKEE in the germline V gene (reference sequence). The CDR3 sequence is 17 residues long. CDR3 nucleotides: TGTGCCAGCAGCTTGACAGGGGGCGAGGTTGCTGGATATGGCTACACCTTC. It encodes CASSLTGGEVAGYGYTF.